The next 11 T cell receptor beta chains were all read from a single sample in a study of beta chain features in type 1 diabetes. cDNA synthesis used the whole RNA isolate, giving expressed TCRB sequences. Profiled with immunoSEQ multiplex PCR; TCRdb holds only in-frame clones, not every one. The profile covers about 260,000 clones, with about 63% appearing a single time and around 0.05% taken by the ten largest. Sequenced input: naive CD4+ T cells from blood. The receptors come from a man younger than 45 in good health.

In the case of this clone: Within the sample, other DNA sequences also encode this same CDR3. The CDR3 DNA follows: TGTGCCTGGAGTCGGGGTAGCTCCTACGAGCAGTACTTC. Protein: CAWSRGSSYEQYF. The chain links TRBV30 to TRBJ2-7, with D maybe TRBD2 (5 bases). The CDR3 spans 13 residues. Deletions cut 2 bases from V and 0 bases from J, with 8 bases between. Germline lookup yields CDR1 GTSNPN and CDR2 SVGIG (reference sequence). The full variable domain, with the rest looked up from reference TRBV30 and TRBJ2-7, is SQTIHQWPATLVQPVGSPLSLECTVEGTSNPNLYWYRQAAGRGLQLLFYSVGIGQISSEVPQNLSASRPQDRQFILSSKKLLLSDSGFYLCAWSRGSSYEQYFGPGTRLTVT.

Only a few counts were recorded for this clone. This chain connects TRBV28 to TRBJ2-5; D is tentatively TRBD1 or TRBD2 (5 bases each). From germline, CDR1 is MDHEN and CDR2 SYDVKM. This CDR3 contains 13 residues. Trimming shortened V by 8 bases and J by 6 bases, and 16 bases separated the two germline ends. The CDR3 coding sequence is TGTGCCAGCCGTGGGGGAGTTGGAAAGACCCAGTACTTC. Its protein is CASRGGVGKTQYF.

The chain uses TRBV11-2 and TRBJ2-7, with D tentatively TRBD1 (7 bases). CDR3 length: 17 amino acids. V dropped 4 bases and J dropped 1 base, with 20 bases sitting between them. Germline CDR1 reads SGHAT; CDR2 reads FQNNGV. CDR3 bases: TGTGCCAGCAGCTCGAGGTCCCCGCGGGACAGTTCCTACGAGCAGTACTTC. It is translated as CASSSRSPRDSSYEQYF. The full variable domain, its missing parts supplied by reference TRBV11-2 and TRBJ2-7, is EAGVAQSPRYKIIEKRQSVAFWCNPISGHATLYWYQQILGQGPKLLIQFQNNGVVDDSQLPKDRFSAERLKGVDSTLKIQPAKLEDSAVYLCASSSRSPRDSSYEQYFGPGTRLTVT.

In DNA, the CDR3 is TGCAGCGTTGAACTCAGTCAGGGAAGCTCCTACAATGAGCAGTTCTTC. It specifies CSVELSQGSSYNEQFF. The chain links TRBV29-1 to TRBJ2-1, with a tentative D call TRBD1 (5 bases). Germline V gene data show CDR1 as SQVTM and CDR2 as ANQGSEA. CDR3 length: 16 amino acids. V lost 2 bases and J lost 0, with 14 bases in between.

V usage is TRBV5-1 and J usage is TRBJ1-4, with TRBD1 matching over 7 bases. The CDR3 contains 14 residues. Germline values: CDR1 SGHRS, CDR2 YFSETQ. The trim removed 3 bases at V and 3 bases at J, leaving 2 bases unmatched. Here the CDR3 DNA reads TGCGCCAGCAGCTGGGACAGAGCTAATGAAAAACTGTTTTTT. Translated, it gives CASSWDRANEKLFF.

There are a few counts of this clone. The J gene is TRBJ1-2, the V gene TRBV29-1, with D possibly matching TRBD1 (5 bases). CDR1 SQVTM and CDR2 ANQGSEA come from the germline V gene. V lost 5 bases and J 8 bases, leaving 12 bases between the germline ends. The length of the CDR3 is 11 residues. CDR3 amino acids: CSVSRDSGYTF. The DNA of the CDR3 is TGCAGCGTTTCCAGGGATAGCGGCTACACCTTC.

V and J are TRBV7-2 and TRBJ1-2; no clear D gene. The CDR3 has 12 residues. Germline values: CDR1 SGHTA, CDR2 FQGNSA. The V end was cut by 0 bases, the J end by 7 bases, with 6 bases between. In DNA, the CDR3 is TGTGCCAGCAGCTTAGCCGGGTTTGGCTACACCTTC. As protein: CASSLAGFGYTF. Looking up the rest from reference TRBV7-2 and TRBJ1-2 gives the full variable domain: GAGVSQSPSNKVTEKGKDVELRCDPISGHTALYWYRQSLGQGLEFLIYFQGNSAPDKSGLPSDRFSAERTGGSVSTLTIQRTQQEDSAVYLCASSLAGFGYTFGSGTRLTVV.

The chain links TRBV15 to TRBJ2-2; 8 positions match TRBD2. The V gene end was trimmed by 5 bases and the J gene end by 1 base; junction bases not matched to a gene: 3. The CDR3 has 15 residues. The germline V gene has CDR1 LNHNV and CDR2 YYDKDF (reference sequence). The CDR3 DNA follows: TGTGCCACCAGCGTTAGCGGGGTGAACACCGGGGAGCTGTTTTTT. Translation: CATSVSGVNTGELFF.

V usage is TRBV7-9 and J usage is TRBJ2-1, with TRBD1 identical over 7 bases. J gave up 6 bases and V 5 bases, and 10 bases lay outside the gene matches. This CDR3 is 15 amino acids long. CDR1 is SEHNR, CDR2 FQNEAQ, per germline (reference sequence). The CDR3 protein is CASSLPGQTFNEQFF. The CDR3 DNA follows: TGTGCCAGCAGCCTCCCGGGACAGACCTTCAATGAGCAGTTCTTC. Variable domain in full (rest from reference TRBV7-9 and TRBJ2-1): DTGVSQNPRHKITKRGQNVTFRCDPISEHNRLYWYRQTLGQGPEFLTYFQNEAQLEKSRLLSDRFSAERPKGSFSTLEIQRTEQGDSAMYLCASSLPGQTFNEQFFGPGTRLTVL.

This chain links TRBV14 with TRBJ2-3; TRBD2 aligns across 8 bases. The trim removed 3 bases at V and 9 bases at J, leaving 8 bases unmatched. CDR3 length equals 14 residues. CDR1 and CDR2 (germline): SGHDN, FVKESK. The CDR3 here is CASSHGLATQTQYF. CDR3 nucleotides: TGTGCCAGCAGCCACGGACTAGCCACCCAAACGCAGTATTTT. Using reference TRBV14 and TRBJ2-3 for the parts outside the CDR3, the full variable domain is EAGVTQFPSHSVIEKGQTVTLRCDPISGHDNLYWYRRVMGKEIKFLLHFVKESKQDESGMPNNRFLAERTGGTYSTLKVQPAELEDSGVYFCASSHGLATQTQYFGPGTRLTVL.

The chain is built from TRBV2 and TRBJ2-2, with a weak D call TRBD1 (5 bases). Germline V gene sequence: CDR1 SNHLY, CDR2 FYNNEI. CDR3 length: 15 residues. Trimming shortened V by 2 bases and J by 7 bases, and 14 bases separated the two germline ends. The CDR3 spells CASSEPGQGIGELFF. The CDR3 bases are TGTGCCAGCAGTGAACCCGGCCAGGGCATCGGGGAGCTGTTTTTT. The full variable domain, with the rest looked up from reference TRBV2 and TRBJ2-2, is EPEVTQTPSHQVTQMGQEVILRCVPISNHLYFYWYRQILGQKVEFLVSFYNNEISEKSEIFDDQFSVERPDGSNFTLKIRSTKLEDSAMYFCASSEPGQGIGELFFGEGSRLTVL.